The present T cell receptor beta chain was sequenced within a study of cytomegalovirus exposure and HLA in healthy donors. PCR primers comprised 60 Vbeta and 13 Jbeta primers. Data came from immunoSEQ multiplex PCR; TCRdb stores just in-frame clones and leaves some out. Of around 130,000 clones in the sample, around four fifths were seen once. Germline CDR1 reads MNHEY; CDR2 reads SMNVEV (reference sequence). The CDR3 totals 14 residues. V shed 6 bases and J 4 bases; nucleotides not matched to a gene: 5. Findings of the study overall: In a later analysis, HLA-associated TCR beta chains were more clonally expanded than equally common others. Relative to the approximately 700-donor mean, N-insertions were reportedly fewer in an Asian-associated ancestry cluster in a later analysis. According to the study, 160 or so TCR beta chains were cytomegalovirus-associated.

Turning to this clone: Its antigen remains unidentified.

Sequencing input: PBMCs. The TCR originated in a man aged 35 to 55 in good health and CMV-seronegative. This chain joins TRBV27 and TRBJ1-1, with TRBD1 matching over 10 bases. The CDR3, as DNA: TGTGCCAGCAGCCCGCGGACAGGGGGCACTGAAGCTTTCTTT. Protein: CASSPRTGGTEAFF.